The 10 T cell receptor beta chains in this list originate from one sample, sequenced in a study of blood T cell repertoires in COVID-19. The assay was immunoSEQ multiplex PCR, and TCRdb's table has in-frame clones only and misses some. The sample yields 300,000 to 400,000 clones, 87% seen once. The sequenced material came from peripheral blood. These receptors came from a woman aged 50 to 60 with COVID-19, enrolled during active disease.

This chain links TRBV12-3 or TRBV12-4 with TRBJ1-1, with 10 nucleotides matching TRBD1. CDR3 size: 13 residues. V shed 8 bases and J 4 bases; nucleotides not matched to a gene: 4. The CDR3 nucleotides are TGTGCCAGCGGACAGGGGGGCCGCACTGAAGCTTTCTTT. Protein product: CASGQGGRTEAFF.

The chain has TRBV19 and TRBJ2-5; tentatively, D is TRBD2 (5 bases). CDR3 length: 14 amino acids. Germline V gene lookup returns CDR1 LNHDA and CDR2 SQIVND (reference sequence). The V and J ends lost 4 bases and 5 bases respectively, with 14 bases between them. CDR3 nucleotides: TGTGCCAGTAGTAATGGAGGCTTAGGGGAGACCCAGTACTTC. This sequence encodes CASSNGGLGETQYF.

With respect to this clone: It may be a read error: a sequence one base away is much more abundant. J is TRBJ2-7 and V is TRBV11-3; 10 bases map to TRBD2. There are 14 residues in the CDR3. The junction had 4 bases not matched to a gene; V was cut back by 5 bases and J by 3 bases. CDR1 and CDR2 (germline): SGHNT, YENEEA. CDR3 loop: CASSRAGGIYEQYF. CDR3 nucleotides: TGTGCCAGCAGCCGAGCGGGAGGGATCTACGAGCAGTACTTC.

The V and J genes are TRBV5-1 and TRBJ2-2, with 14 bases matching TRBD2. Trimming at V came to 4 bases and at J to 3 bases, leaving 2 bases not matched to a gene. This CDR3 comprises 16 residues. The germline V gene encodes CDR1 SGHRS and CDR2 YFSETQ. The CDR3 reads CASSRGLAGDTGELFF. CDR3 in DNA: TGCGCCAGCAGCAGGGGACTAGCGGGAGACACCGGGGAGCTGTTTTTT.

CDR3 DNA sequence: TGTGCCAGCAGCTTACAGGGGTCCTTGAACACTGAAGCTTTCTTT. It specifies CASSLQGSLNTEAFF. The rearrangement uses TRBV7-9 and TRBJ1-1, with TRBD1 as a possible D gene (6 bases). Trimming left V 2 bases short and J 0 bases short, with 10 bases between. From germline, CDR1 is SEHNR and CDR2 FQNEAQ (reference sequence). This CDR3 comprises 15 residues.

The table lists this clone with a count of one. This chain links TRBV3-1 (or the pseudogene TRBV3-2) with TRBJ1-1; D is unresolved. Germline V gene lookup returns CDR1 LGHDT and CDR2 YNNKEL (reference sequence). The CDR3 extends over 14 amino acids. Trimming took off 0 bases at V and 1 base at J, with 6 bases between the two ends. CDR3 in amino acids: CASSQDLGNTEAFF. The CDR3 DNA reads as TGTGCCAGCAGCCAAGATCTCGGGAACACTGAAGCTTTCTTT.

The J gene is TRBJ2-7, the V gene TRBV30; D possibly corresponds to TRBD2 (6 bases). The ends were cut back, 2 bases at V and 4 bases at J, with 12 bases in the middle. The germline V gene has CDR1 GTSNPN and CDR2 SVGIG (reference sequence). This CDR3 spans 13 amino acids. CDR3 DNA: TGTGCCTGGAGTCCGTATAGCGGATACGAGCAGTACTTC. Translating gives CAWSPYSGYEQYF.

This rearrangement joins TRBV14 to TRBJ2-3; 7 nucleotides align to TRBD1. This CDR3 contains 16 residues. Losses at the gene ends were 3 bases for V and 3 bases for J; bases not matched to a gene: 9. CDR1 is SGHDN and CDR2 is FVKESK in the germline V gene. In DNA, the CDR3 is TGTGCCAGCAGCCAGGGAAGACAGGGATGGACAGATACGCAGTATTTT. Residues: CASSQGRQGWTDTQYF.

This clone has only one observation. The CDR3 DNA sequence: TGTGCCAGCAGCTGGACTAGCGGGGTCATGGATACGCAGTATTTT. Translating gives CASSWTSGVMDTQYF. This sequence joins TRBV11-2 and TRBJ2-3; 12 nucleotides align to TRBD2. This CDR3 contains 15 residues. V trimming: 4 bases; J trimming: 6 bases; junction bases outside the gene matches: 5. The V gene's germline CDR1 is SGHAT and CDR2 FQNNGV. The full variable domain, completed using reference TRBV11-2 and TRBJ2-3, is EAGVAQSPRYKIIEKRQSVAFWCNPISGHATLYWYQQILGQGPKLLIQFQNNGVVDDSQLPKDRFSAERLKGVDSTLKIQPAKLEDSAVYLCASSWTSGVMDTQYFGPGTRLTVL.

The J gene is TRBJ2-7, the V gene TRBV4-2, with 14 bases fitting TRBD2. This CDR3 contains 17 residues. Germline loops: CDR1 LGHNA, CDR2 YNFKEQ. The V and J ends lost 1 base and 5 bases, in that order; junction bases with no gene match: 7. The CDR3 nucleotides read TGTGCCAGCAGCCAAGCCCGGGGGACTAGCGGGAGCCACGAGCAGTACTTC. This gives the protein CASSQARGTSGSHEQYF.